This T cell receptor (beta chain) was recovered during a study of OX40 agonist ivuxolimab in advanced cancers. Clones were sequenced by immunoSEQ multiplex PCR, and TCRdb holds only the in-frame ones, with some missing. The sample has about 62,000 clones, approximately 86% seen once. This clone has just one count. The germline CDR1 and CDR2 sequences are DFQATT and SNEGSKA (reference sequence). The V end lost 3 bases, the J end lost 7 bases, and 6 bases lay between the germline ends. This CDR3 is 10 amino acids long. The source of this sequence is an adult with an advanced solid tumor such as melanoma, head and neck, liver or kidney cancer. The V gene is TRBV20-1, the J gene TRBJ1-2; D remains ambiguous. Sample: CD4+ or CD8+ T cells sorted from blood, taken in a trial of the OX40 agonist ivuxolimab. The CDR3 DNA follows: TGCAGTGCTAGTAATGGTGGCTACACCTTC. As protein: CSASNGGYTF.